The sequence of this TCR beta chain was determined in a study of T cells in localized non-small cell lung cancer. V lost 2 bases and J lost 5, with 6 bases in between. Germline CDR1 is MNHNS and CDR2 is SASEGT. The CDR3 runs 12 residues. Profiling relied on immunoSEQ multiplex PCR, and the TCRdb table lists in-frame clones only, not all of them. The sample carries about 64,000 clones, roughly four fifths recorded once. The J gene is TRBJ1-1, the V gene TRBV6-1; D is unresolved. The TCR sequence derives from a man aged 35 to 69 with stage II lung adenocarcinoma. The starting material was PBMCs, obtained before any cancer treatment. In nucleotides, the CDR3 is TGTGCCAGCAGTGAACACAGAACTGAAGCTTTCTTT. This codes for CASSEHRTEAFF.